A single sample gave rise to the 32 T cell receptor beta chains below, sequenced in a study. Adaptor-ligated barcode primers were used to amplify TRBV12-4/TRBJ1-2 clonotypes. TCRdb itself ran the multiplex PCR reads through MiXCR, one entry per CDR3 protein. The sample includes around 1,200 distinct CDR3 sequences, around 25% of them seen just once. Treg sorting used a CD4+CD25+CD127-/low gate. The sample was tumor-infiltrating Tregs sorted from the breast tumor. Every receptor here comes from a female donor with breast cancer.

This clonotype is categorized as large. J is TRBJ1-2 and V is TRBV12-3 or TRBV12-4, with D possibly TRBD1 on 6 matching bases. This CDR3 has 12 residues. Trimming pared 2 bases from V and 5 bases from J, leaving 6 bases between. CDR3 DNA sequence: TGTGCCAGCAGTTTAACAGGGTATGGCTACACCTTC. Translating gives CASSLTGYGYTF.

This clonotype is labeled as large (0.1 to 1%). J is TRBJ1-2 and V is TRBV12-3 or TRBV12-4; D perhaps matches TRBD1 (5 bases). The CDR3 is 14 amino acids. Trimming removed 5 bases at V and 8 bases at J, with 18 bases between. CDR3 in amino acids: CASSLGDAGRGYTF. The CDR3 nucleotides read TGTGCCAGCAGTCTCGGGGACGCTGGTAGGGGCTACACCTTC.

V is TRBV12-3 or TRBV12-4 and J is TRBJ1-2; TRBD1 aligns across 8 bases. Unmatched junction bases numbered 6, after V lost 3 bases and J lost 6 bases. The CDR3 covers 14 residues. The CDR3 protein is CASSFGTGGNGYTF. In nucleotides, the CDR3 is TGTGCCAGCAGTTTCGGGACAGGTGGAAATGGCTACACCTTC.

Sample share makes this clonotype large. This chain connects TRBV12-3 or TRBV12-4 to TRBJ1-2; possible D gene TRBD1, 5 bases. V was cut by 7 bases and J by 5 bases, with 11 bases left in between. The CDR3 contains 12 residues. The CDR3 DNA follows: TGTGCCAGCACCCGAGACAGTTATGGCTACACCTTC. This sequence encodes CASTRDSYGYTF.

This clonotype is judged large. This rearrangement joins TRBV12-3 or TRBV12-4 to TRBJ1-2, with TRBD1 as a possible D gene (5 bases). Trimming took off 5 bases at V and 7 bases at J, with 20 bases between the two ends. CDR3 size: 15 residues. CDR3 residues: CASSPQPGSDGGYTF. DNA for the CDR3: TGTGCCAGCAGTCCTCAGCCAGGGAGTGATGGTGGCTACACCTTC.

This clonotype is medium-sized by share. The rearrangement links TRBV12-3 or TRBV12-4 to TRBJ1-2; 8 positions agree with TRBD1. The V segment lost 3 bases and the J segment 8 bases; nucleotides outside the gene matches: 14. The CDR3 contains 16 residues. The CDR3 coding sequence is TGTGCCAGCAGTTTCGGGGACAGGCCGCATTCTTGGGGCTACACCTTC. Translation gives CASSFGDRPHSWGYTF.

The chain couples TRBV12-3 or TRBV12-4 to TRBJ1-2; no definite D call. This CDR3 contains 14 residues. V lost 2 bases, J lost 7 bases, and 14 bases lay in between. For the CDR3, the DNA is TGTGCCAGCAGTTTACTAATAGGGATGGGTGGCTACACCTTC. This encodes CASSLLIGMGGYTF.

This clonotype is judged large (0.1 to 1%). V and J are TRBV12-3 or TRBV12-4 and TRBJ1-2; D call uncertain. The CDR3 runs to 14 residues. Trimming left V 3 bases short and J 4 bases short, with 12 bases between. CDR3 in amino acids: CASSLNSLAYGYTF. CDR3 sequence (DNA): TGTGCCAGCAGTTTGAACAGCCTCGCCTATGGCTACACCTTC.

J is TRBJ1-2 and V is TRBV12-3 or TRBV12-4, with 7 bases identical to TRBD1. The CDR3 sequence is 14 residues long. V dropped 7 bases and J dropped 0; count of bases not matched to a gene: 5. CDR3: CASTRDRANYGYTF. CDR3 coding DNA: TGTGCCAGCACTCGGGACAGAGCTAACTATGGCTACACCTTC.

By frequency in the sample, this clonotype is large. The J gene is TRBJ1-2, the V gene TRBV12-3 or TRBV12-4, with D perhaps TRBD1 (5 bases). V lost 7 bases to trimming and J lost 8 bases, with 17 bases between them. CDR3 length: 13 residues. The CDR3 bases are TGTGCCAGCAAGCCTCCAGGGCTCTACGGCTACACCTTC. It specifies CASKPPGLYGYTF.

This clonotype is termed medium-sized (0.01 to 0.1%). This chain joins TRBV12-3 or TRBV12-4 and TRBJ1-2; D may be TRBD1 (5 bases). CDR3 length: 14 amino acids. Trimming stripped 6 bases from V and 5 bases from J, with 16 bases between. The CDR3 DNA reads TGTGCCAGCAGGGTTATAGGGGTGGAATATGGCTACACCTTC. Residues: CASRVIGVEYGYTF.

The V gene is TRBV12-3 or TRBV12-4, the J gene TRBJ1-2, with 9 positions matching TRBD1. CDR3 length: 15 residues. The ends lost 9 bases at V and 3 bases at J; junction bases unmatched: 11. DNA of the CDR3: TGTGCCAGTCACCTTCCGGGACAGGGCTACTATGGCTACACCTTC. Translation gives CASHLPGQGYYGYTF.

This clonotype is categorized as large (0.1 to 1%). The chain links TRBV12-3 or TRBV12-4 to TRBJ1-2; D is uncertain. Trimming removed 4 bases at V and 2 bases at J, with 11 bases between. The CDR3 extends over 14 amino acids. DNA of the CDR3: TGTGCCAGCAGTTCAACACCCGCAAACTATGGCTACACCTTC. Translated: CASSSTPANYGYTF.

By share, this clonotype ranks as large (0.1 to 1%). This sequence joins TRBV12-3 or TRBV12-4 and TRBJ1-2; tentatively, D is TRBD1 (6 bases). The CDR3 is 14 amino acids. The germline V and J ends were trimmed by 5 bases and 4 bases, with 14 bases remaining between them. The CDR3 spells CASSQPGTLYGYTF. CDR3 in DNA: TGTGCCAGCAGTCAACCCGGGACACTCTATGGCTACACCTTC.

This clonotype was counted once. V is TRBV12-3 or TRBV12-4 and J is TRBJ1-2; unclear D gene. The CDR3 runs to 13 residues. V was trimmed by 6 bases and J by 1 base, leaving 9 bases between them. CDR3 DNA: TGTGCCAGCAGCCCCAGAGTTAACTATGGCTACACCTTC. It encodes CASSPRVNYGYTF.

This clonotype is judged medium-sized. The CDR3 here is CASSPGPSYGYTF. The CDR3 DNA follows: TGTGCCAGCAGTCCTGGGCCATCTTATGGCTACACCTTC. The chain couples TRBV12-3 or TRBV12-4 to TRBJ1-2; no reliable D call. This CDR3 is 13 amino acids long. V shed 5 bases and J shed 5 bases, with 12 bases lying between them.

This sequence joins TRBV12-3 or TRBV12-4 and TRBJ1-2; the D is unclear. The CDR3 runs 14 residues. V lost 6 bases and J lost 2, with 13 bases in between. The CDR3 nucleotides are TGTGCCAGCAGCCCCGAAGGGCGGAACTATGGCTACACCTTC. It encodes CASSPEGRNYGYTF.

This clonotype was picked up one time. The rearrangement links TRBV12-3 or TRBV12-4 to TRBJ1-2, with a tentative D call TRBD1 (6 bases). Trimming took off 7 bases at V and 0 bases at J, with 15 bases between the two ends. This CDR3 is built from 15 residues. CDR3 region: CASTQGRQANYGYTF. CDR3 in DNA: TGTGCCAGCACCCAGGGGCGTCAAGCTAACTATGGCTACACCTTC.

This clonotype is labeled as large (0.1 to 1%). This chain joins TRBV12-3 or TRBV12-4 and TRBJ1-2; 9 bases align to TRBD1. J was trimmed by 6 bases and V by 6 bases; bases with no gene match: 5. CDR3 size: 13 residues. CDR3 protein: CASSRGTGNGYTF. The CDR3 DNA reads TGTGCCAGCAGCCGCGGGACAGGGAATGGCTACACCTTC.

The chain recombines TRBV12-3 or TRBV12-4 with TRBJ1-2; D remains ambiguous. V shed 2 bases and J shed 5 bases, with 15 bases lying between them. This CDR3 comprises 15 residues. CDR3 bases: TGTGCCAGCAGTTTAACTTGGCACGGAACATATGGCTACACCTTC. Translating it yields CASSLTWHGTYGYTF.

Relative to its sample, this clonotype is medium-sized. The gene calls are TRBV12-3 or TRBV12-4 and TRBJ1-2; D not resolved. The CDR3 has 14 amino acids. V was clipped by 6 bases and J by 1 base, with 12 bases between them. The CDR3 here is CASRSSGNNYGYTF. The CDR3 nucleotides are TGTGCCAGCAGGTCCTCCGGGAATAACTATGGCTACACCTTC.

Sample share makes this clonotype medium-sized. V gene TRBV12-3 or TRBV12-4 combines with J gene TRBJ1-2, with D possibly matching TRBD1 (6 bases). The V and J ends lost 7 bases and 4 bases respectively, with 13 bases between them. The length of the CDR3 is 13 residues. CDR3: CASTSDRTYGYTF. For the CDR3, the DNA is TGTGCCAGCACCTCAGACAGGACCTATGGCTACACCTTC.

This clonotype is medium-sized within its sample. The V gene is TRBV12-3 or TRBV12-4, the J gene TRBJ1-2, with no clear D. Deletions cut 5 bases from V and 0 bases from J, with 16 bases between. The CDR3 runs to 16 residues. CDR3 protein: CASSISDGYSNYGYTF. The CDR3 region has the DNA TGTGCCAGCAGTATCTCAGACGGCTACTCTAACTATGGCTACACCTTC.

This chain uses TRBV12-3 or TRBV12-4 with TRBJ1-2; 8 bases map to TRBD1. V shed 5 bases, J shed 8 bases, and the junction held 7 bases outside the gene matches. The CDR3 covers 13 residues. The CDR3 DNA reads TGTGCCAGCAGTACCGGACAGGGCGGCGGCTACACCTTC. Translated, it gives CASSTGQGGGYTF.

This clonotype is large (0.1 to 1%) by share. CDR3 residues: CASSLLQGPNYGYTF. In nucleotides, the CDR3 is TGTGCCAGCAGTTTACTCCAGGGACCTAACTATGGCTACACCTTC. The V gene is TRBV12-3 or TRBV12-4, the J gene TRBJ1-2; perhaps TRBD1 as D (5 bases). The CDR3 runs 15 residues. Trimming cost V 2 bases and J 0 bases, with 10 bases left between them.

The rearrangement joins TRBV12-3 or TRBV12-4 to TRBJ1-2, with a tentative D call TRBD1 (5 bases). The ends were cut back, 5 bases at V and 4 bases at J, with 8 bases in the middle. The CDR3 spans 12 residues. The DNA for the CDR3 is TGTGCCAGCAGTCAGGGCACCTATGGCTACACCTTC. This sequence encodes CASSQGTYGYTF.

In its sample, this clonotype was seen a few times. V usage is TRBV12-3 or TRBV12-4 and J usage is TRBJ1-2; D is unresolved. The CDR3 has 13 residues. The ends were cut back, 5 bases at V and 6 bases at J, with 13 bases in the middle. The CDR3 reads CASSRRVGDGYTF. The CDR3, as DNA: TGTGCCAGCAGTCGTCGCGTAGGAGATGGCTACACCTTC.

This clonotype is labeled large. The V and J genes are TRBV12-3 or TRBV12-4 and TRBJ1-2; 8 positions match TRBD1. The J segment lost 4 bases and the V segment lost 6 bases, leaving 10 bases of the junction unmatched. The CDR3 runs to 15 residues. The CDR3, as DNA: TGTGCCAGCAGGGCTGGACAGGGCGTCTTCTATGGCTACACCTTC. Translation gives CASRAGQGVFYGYTF.

The chain carries TRBV12-3 or TRBV12-4 and TRBJ1-2; D is undetermined. Trimming took off 3 bases at V and 11 bases at J, with 16 bases between the two ends. The CDR3 loop spans 13 amino acids. CDR3 bases: TGTGCCAGCAGTTTCGCTATCACAGCGTCATACACCTTC. It yields the protein CASSFAITASYTF.

By frequency in the sample, this clonotype is large. The chain uses TRBV12-3 or TRBV12-4 and TRBJ1-2, with TRBD1 as a possible D gene (6 bases). This CDR3 is 12 amino acids long. Trimming removed 2 bases at V and 6 bases at J, with 7 bases between. Written as DNA, the CDR3 is TGTGCCAGCAGTTTAACAGGGAATGGCTACACCTTC. Protein: CASSLTGNGYTF.

This clonotype is categorized as medium-sized. A read error is possible here, since a much larger clone lies one base away. The V gene is TRBV12-3 or TRBV12-4, the J gene TRBJ1-2; D not resolved. This CDR3 contains 14 residues. The V and J ends lost 5 bases and 2 bases respectively, with 12 bases between them. Here the CDR3 DNA reads TGTGCCAGCAGTACAACGGCAGTGAACTATGGCTACACCTTC. Amino acids: CASSTTAVNYGYTF.

This clonotype is classed as medium-sized. The chain uses TRBV12-3 or TRBV12-4 and TRBJ1-2; D is unresolved. Trimming took off 5 bases at V and 1 base at J, with 14 bases between the two ends. CDR3 length: 15 residues. CDR3: CASSHSRSRNYGYTF. Here the CDR3 DNA reads TGTGCCAGCAGTCATTCCAGGAGCCGTAACTATGGCTACACCTTC.